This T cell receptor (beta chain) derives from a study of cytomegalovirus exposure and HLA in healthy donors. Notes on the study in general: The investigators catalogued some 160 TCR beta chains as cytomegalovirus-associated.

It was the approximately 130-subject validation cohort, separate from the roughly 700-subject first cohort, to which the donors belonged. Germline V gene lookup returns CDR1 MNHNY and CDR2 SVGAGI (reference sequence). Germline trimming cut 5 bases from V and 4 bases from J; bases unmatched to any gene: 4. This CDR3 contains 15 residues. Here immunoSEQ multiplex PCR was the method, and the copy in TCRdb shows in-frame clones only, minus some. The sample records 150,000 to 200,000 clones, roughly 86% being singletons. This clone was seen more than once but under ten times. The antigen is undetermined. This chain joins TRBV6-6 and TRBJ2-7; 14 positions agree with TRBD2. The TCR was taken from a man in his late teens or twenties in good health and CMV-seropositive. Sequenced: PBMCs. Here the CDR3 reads CASSRLAGGPYEQYF. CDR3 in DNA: TGTGCCAGCAGTCGACTAGCGGGAGGGCCTTACGAGCAGTACTTC.